What follows are 22 T cell receptor beta chains derived from one specimen sequenced in a study of T-cell reconstitution after alpha-beta-depleted transplantation in children. The TCRbeta library was prepared with unique molecular identifiers. TCRdb processed the PCR reads anew with MiXCR; each CDR3 protein has one entry. The data show about 58,000 distinct CDR3 sequences, with roughly 46% seen just once and 95% to 98% held by the top ten. The sample consisted of PBMCs, mostly from graft donor cells, taken 360 days after TCRalphabeta/CD19-depleted stem cell transplant. All receptors derive from a male patient aged 10-17 years who had a stem cell transplant for acute lymphoblastic leukemia, so the T cells may come from the graft donor.

J is TRBJ1-1 and V is TRBV6-5; no clear D. Germline V lookup: CDR1 MNHEY, CDR2 SVGAGI. This CDR3 is 15 amino acids long. Between the trimmed V and J ends, which lost 2 bases and 3 bases, there was a span of 13 bases. CDR3 in DNA: TGTGCCAGCAGTTACCCAGAAATGGAGGACACTGAAGCTTTCTTT. It encodes CASSYPEMEDTEAFF.

The chain couples TRBV19 to TRBJ2-7, with 11 bases aligning to TRBD1. CDR1 is LNHDA, CDR2 SQIVND, per germline (reference sequence). The CDR3 extends over 14 amino acids. The V gene end was trimmed by 7 bases and the J gene end by 4 bases; junction bases not matched to a gene: 6. The CDR3 DNA reads TGTGCCAGTACACCGGGACAGGGGGGTTACGAGCAGTACTTC. This translates into CASTPGQGGYEQYF.

The rearrangement uses TRBV7-6 and TRBJ2-7, with TRBD2 matching 9 bases. CDR3 length: 16 amino acids. J was trimmed by 2 bases and V by 2 bases; bases with no gene match: 7. CDR1 and CDR2 (germline): SGHVS, FNYEAQ. The CDR3 loop is CASSLRPAGGAYEQYF. The CDR3 nucleotides read TGTGCCAGCAGCTTACGCCCGGCGGGGGGGGCCTACGAGCAGTACTTC.

CDR3 residues: CASSVAAERGVGTQYF. The CDR3 coding sequence is TGTGCCAGCAGCGTAGCTGCGGAAAGGGGGGTCGGGACCCAGTACTTC. V gene TRBV9 combines with J gene TRBJ2-5; D tentatively fits TRBD1 or TRBD2 (6 bases each). Trimming stripped 0 bases from V and 7 bases from J, with 19 bases between. The CDR3 contains 16 residues. Looked up from germline, CDR1 is SGDLS and CDR2 is YYNGEE.

The V and J genes are TRBV29-1 and TRBJ2-1; tentatively, D is TRBD1 (5 bases). Germline lookup yields CDR1 SQVTM and CDR2 ANQGSEA. The CDR3 sequence is 14 residues long. V dropped 6 bases and J dropped 0 bases, with 12 bases sitting between them. Written as DNA, the CDR3 is TGCAGCGTGGGGCAGGTTAGCTCCTACAATGAGCAGTTCTTC. It codes for CSVGQVSSYNEQFF.

The chain combines TRBV6-5 with TRBJ2-1; D is tentatively TRBD1 or TRBD2 (5 bases each). Germline CDR1 MNHEY, CDR2 SVGAGI. With 2 bases removed from V and 8 bases from J, the gap between germline ends came to 16 bases. This CDR3 is 15 amino acids long. The CDR3 nucleotides read TGTGCCAGCAGTTACGAACGGGGCCTTTTCCATGAGCAGTTCTTC. Translation: CASSYERGLFHEQFF.

The table lists this clonotype with a few counts. The chain couples TRBV6-5 to TRBJ2-7; possibly TRBD2 for D (5 bases). V lost 2 bases and J lost 4, with 12 bases in between. Per the germline V gene, CDR1 is MNHEY and CDR2 is SVGAGI. The CDR3 consists of 14 residues. The CDR3 sequence is CASSYRGKTYEQYF. The CDR3 region has the DNA TGTGCCAGCAGTTACAGAGGGAAAACTTACGAGCAGTACTTC.

This chain connects TRBV15 to TRBJ2-1; perhaps TRBD1 as D (5 bases). The CDR3 is 15 amino acids. V lost 5 bases and J 3 bases, leaving 14 bases between the germline ends. CDR1 is LNHNV and CDR2 is YYDKDF in the germline V gene (reference sequence). CDR3 sequence (DNA): TGTGCCACCAGCGAGAAAGGGGTGGGCTACAATGAGCAGTTCTTC. It is translated as CATSEKGVGYNEQFF.

This chain connects TRBV5-1 to TRBJ2-5, with 8 nucleotides matching TRBD1. The CDR3 consists of 13 residues. Per the germline V gene, CDR1 is SGHRS and CDR2 is YFSETQ. V dropped 0 bases and J dropped 5; count of bases not matched to a gene: 0. CDR3 residues: CASSLGQGETQYF. The CDR3 nucleotides read TGCGCCAGCAGCTTGGGACAGGGGGAGACCCAGTACTTC.

The sample holds many counts of this clonotype. V is TRBV9 and J is TRBJ1-1; 12 positions agree with TRBD1. Per germline, CDR1 SGDLS and CDR2 YYNGEE. Trimming removed 7 bases from V and 4 bases from J; junction bases left unmatched: 5. This CDR3 region has 14 residues. The CDR3: CASEPGQGATEAFF. CDR3 nucleotide sequence: TGTGCCAGCGAACCGGGACAGGGGGCCACTGAAGCTTTCTTT.

The rearrangement joins TRBV14 to TRBJ2-4, with D uncertain. The V end lost 0 bases, the J end lost 0 bases, and 6 bases lay between the germline ends. The CDR3 covers 15 residues. The germline V gene encodes CDR1 SGHDN and CDR2 FVKESK. The CDR3: CASSQERGAKNIQYF. The CDR3 DNA sequence: TGTGCCAGCAGCCAAGAACGAGGAGCCAAAAACATTCAGTACTTC.

This clonotype was seen a handful of times. The DNA of the CDR3 is TGTGCCAGCAGTTATACGGACAGGGTATATCAAGAGACCCAGTACTTC. Amino acid sequence: CASSYTDRVYQETQYF. The chain has TRBV6-5 and TRBJ2-5, with 8 positions matching TRBD1. V trimming: 3 bases; J trimming: 2 bases; junction bases outside the gene matches: 8. The length of the CDR3 is 16 residues. CDR1 is MNHEY and CDR2 is SVGAGI in the germline V gene.

This chain links TRBV5-4 with TRBJ2-2, with 9 bases fitting TRBD1. CDR1 and CDR2 (germline): SGHNT, YYREEE (reference sequence). This CDR3 is 16 amino acids long. The J segment lost 2 bases and the V segment lost 2 bases, leaving 4 bases of the junction unmatched. The CDR3 protein is CASSFPGQGNTGELFF. CDR3 in DNA: TGTGCCAGCAGCTTCCCGGGACAGGGAAACACCGGGGAGCTGTTTTTT. The whole variable domain, filled in from reference TRBV5-4 and TRBJ2-2, reads ETGVTQSPTHLIKTRGQQVTLRCSSQSGHNTVSWYQQALGQGPQFIFQYYREEENGRGNFPPRFSGLQFPNYSSELNVNALELDDSALYLCASSFPGQGNTGELFFGEGSRLTVL.

This clonotype turned up a few times. The chain recombines TRBV18 with TRBJ2-5; 9 bases align to TRBD2. Germline CDR1 and CDR2: KGHSH and LQKENI. V trimming: 4 bases; J trimming: 4 bases; junction bases outside the gene matches: 4. This CDR3 spans 14 amino acids. The chain's CDR3 is CASSRTSVGETQYF. DNA for the CDR3: TGTGCCAGCTCACGGACTAGCGTTGGAGAGACCCAGTACTTC.

This chain joins TRBV29-1 and TRBJ2-1, with a tentative D call TRBD2 (6 bases). V lost 5 bases, J lost 0 bases, and 14 bases lay in between. CDR3 length: 15 amino acids. Germline CDR1 is SQVTM and CDR2 is ANQGSEA. CDR3 in amino acids: CSVPHSGSSYNEQFF. The CDR3 DNA is TGCAGCGTTCCCCATAGCGGAAGCTCCTACAATGAGCAGTTCTTC.

This chain connects TRBV20-1 to TRBJ1-1; D is possibly TRBD1 (5 bases). This CDR3 region has 14 residues. Per germline, CDR1 DFQATT and CDR2 SNEGSKA (reference sequence). The V and J ends lost 0 bases and 5 bases respectively, with 13 bases between them. The CDR3 loop is CSARDPAGRTEAFF. CDR3 bases: TGCAGTGCTAGAGATCCGGCAGGGCGGACTGAAGCTTTCTTT.

The J gene is TRBJ2-3, the V gene TRBV5-1, with D perhaps being TRBD1 or TRBD2 (5 bases each). Germline loops: CDR1 SGHRS, CDR2 YFSETQ. This CDR3 is built from 14 residues. V gave up 3 bases and J gave up 3 bases, with 11 bases separating them. The CDR3 is CASSYWDPTDTQYF. In DNA form, the CDR3 reads TGCGCCAGCAGCTATTGGGACCCAACAGATACGCAGTATTTT.

The sample holds a few counts of this clonotype. The chain carries TRBV18 and TRBJ1-5, with D perhaps matching TRBD1 (5 bases). CDR1 is KGHSH and CDR2 is LQKENI in the germline V gene. Trimming took 3 bases from V and 2 from J, leaving 11 bases between them. The CDR3 covers 15 residues. The CDR3 spells CASSPSAGGNQPQHF. The CDR3 coding sequence is TGTGCCAGCTCACCTAGTGCGGGGGGCAATCAGCCCCAGCATTTT.

This chain links TRBV12-3 or TRBV12-4 with TRBJ1-1; D remains unclear. This CDR3 comprises 14 residues. Trimming stripped 0 bases from V and 0 bases from J, with 5 bases between. CDR3 DNA: TGTGCCAGCAGTTTAGCAGGAATGAACACTGAAGCTTTCTTT. Amino acids: CASSLAGMNTEAFF.

The chain links TRBV28 to TRBJ1-6, with a weak D call TRBD1 (6 bases). Trimming took off 6 bases at V and 7 bases at J, with 16 bases between the two ends. CDR3 length: 15 amino acids. Germline-derived CDR1 and CDR2 are MDHEN and SYDVKM. Here the CDR3 reads CASSLGGQTNSPLHF. The CDR3 DNA reads as TGTGCCAGCAGCTTGGGCGGACAGACGAATTCACCCCTCCACTTT. The entire variable domain, with the rest obtained from reference TRBV28 and TRBJ1-6, is as follows: DVKVTQSSRYLVKRTGEKVFLECVQDMDHENMFWYRQDPGLGLRLIYFSYDVKMKEKGDIPEGYSVSREKKERFSLILESASTNQTSMYLCASSLGGQTNSPLHFGNGTRLTVT.

The chain links TRBV25-1 to TRBJ2-1; D is unclear. The germline V gene encodes CDR1 MGHDK and CDR2 SYGVNS. This CDR3 contains 15 residues. V was clipped by 3 bases and J by 0 bases, with 9 bases between them. DNA of the CDR3: TGTGCCAGCAGTGATGGCTTTAGCTCCTACAATGAGCAGTTCTTC. Translating gives CASSDGFSSYNEQFF.

V usage is TRBV5-8 and J usage is TRBJ2-1; D is uncertain. The CDR3 has 11 amino acids. V was clipped by 4 bases and J by 6 bases, with 5 bases between them. Germline V gives CDR1 SGHTS, CDR2 YDEGEE. The CDR3, as DNA: TGTGCCAGCAGCCCGGCCAATGAGCAGTTCTTC. Its translation: CASSPANEQFF. Full variable domain (outside the CDR3, taken from reference TRBV5-8 and TRBJ2-1): EAGVTQSPTHLIKTRGQQATLRCSPISGHTSVYWYQQALGLGLQFLLWYDEGEERNRGNFPPRFSGRQFPNYSSELNVNALELEDSALYLCASSPANEQFFGPGTRLTVL.